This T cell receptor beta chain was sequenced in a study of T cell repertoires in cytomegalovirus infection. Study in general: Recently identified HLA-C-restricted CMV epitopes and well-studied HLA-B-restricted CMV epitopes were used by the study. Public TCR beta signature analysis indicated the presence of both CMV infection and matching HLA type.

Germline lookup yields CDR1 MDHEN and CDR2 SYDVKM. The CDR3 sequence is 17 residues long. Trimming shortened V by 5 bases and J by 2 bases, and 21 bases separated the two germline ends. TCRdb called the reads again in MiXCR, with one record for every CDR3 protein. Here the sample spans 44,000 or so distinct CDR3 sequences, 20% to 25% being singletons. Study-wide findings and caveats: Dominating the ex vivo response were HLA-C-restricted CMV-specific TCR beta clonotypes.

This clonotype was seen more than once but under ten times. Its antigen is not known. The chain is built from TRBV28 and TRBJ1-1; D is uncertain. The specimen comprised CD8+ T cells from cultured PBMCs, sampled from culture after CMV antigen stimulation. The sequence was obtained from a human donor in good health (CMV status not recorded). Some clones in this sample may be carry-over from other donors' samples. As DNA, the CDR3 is TGTGCCAGCAGTAGTATTGATCGGGTGTACGATAACACTGAAGCTTTCTTT. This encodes CASSSIDRVYDNTEAFF.